This T cell receptor beta chain was documented in a study of patients and donors after allogeneic stem cell transplantation (dated by TCRdb to the early 2020s). The library was produced with RT-PCR. The instrument given in TCRdb is NextSeq 550. TCRdb applied fastp at Q25 and MiXCR to the public reads, then kept only in-frame beta chains. Each CDR3 protein appears once, grouped with its most common genes and DNA. The sample has over 150,000 distinct CDR3 sequences on record, over 25% of them singletons. The top ten hold roughly 3% of the sample. This clonotype was observed once. The antigen it recognizes is unknown. No much larger clonotype is one base removed from it; base qualities were not supplied. One read represents weak support. The sequence was obtained from a human donor who was either an allogeneic HSCT recipient or a stem cell or donor lymphocyte infusion donor (not recorded which). It is not recorded whose cells these are; they may come from a transplant donor. Sequenced: blood, either unsorted or a sorted T cell fraction (not recorded which).

The sequence in DNA is TGCGCCACCACTAGCGGGGAATTCCAAGAGACCCAGTACTTC. It translates to CATTSGEFQETQYF. The rearrangement combines TRBV5-1 with TRBJ2-5; 10 central nucleotides agree with TRBD2. The CDR3 covers 14 residues, taking in both the cysteine and the phenylalanine. Of all the DNA, just the CDR3 is kept, 42 bases in frame from base 1. V is pruned by 9 bases and J by 1 base, leaving 6 bases of the junction without a gene match. CDR1 and CDR2 (SGHRS, YFSETQ) derive from the germline V gene. Outside the CDR3, residues come from the reference TRBV5-1 and TRBJ2-5 proteins, so the full variable domain is: KAGVTQTPRYLIKTRGQQVTLSCSPISGHRSVSWYQQTPGQGLQFLFEYFSETQRNKGNFPGRFSGRQFSNSRSEMNVSTLELGDSALYLCATTSGEFQETQYFGPGTRLLVL.